This passage covers 14 T cell receptor beta chains from one sample sequenced in a study of T cells after somatic rescue of genetic block. Using immunoSEQ multiplex PCR, the repertoire was profiled, and TCRdb retains in-frame clones only, with some absent. The table records 55,000 to 70,000 clones, 92% of them present only once. The sample consisted of peripheral blood mononuclear cells (PBMCs). The receptors derive from a man in his forties or fifties.

The CDR3: CASSLGRDINYGYTF. The DNA for the CDR3 is TGTGCCAGCAGCTTAGGCCGGGACATTAACTATGGCTACACCTTC. The chain combines TRBV13 with TRBJ1-2; a possible D gene is TRBD1 (6 bases). The CDR3 runs to 15 residues. V was trimmed by 0 bases and J by 1 base, leaving 9 bases between them. Per the germline V gene, CDR1 is PRHDT and CDR2 is FYEKMQ (reference sequence).

This chain connects TRBV7-2 to TRBJ2-5; no definite D call. From germline, CDR1 is SGHTA and CDR2 FQGNSA. The ends were cut back, 5 bases at V and 1 base at J, with 11 bases in the middle. The CDR3 extends over 14 amino acids. The CDR3 region is CASSPRLVQETQYF. In DNA, the CDR3 is TGTGCCAGCAGCCCGAGATTAGTCCAAGAGACCCAGTACTTC.

The chain links TRBV10-3 to TRBJ2-5; weak D call: TRBD1 (6 bases). The J call is doubtful: the DNA matches TRBJ2-7 better. Germline V gives CDR1 ENHRY, CDR2 SYGVKD. This CDR3 is 12 amino acids long. CDR3 nucleotides: TGTGCCATCAGTGACTCAGGGGACGAGCAGTACTTC. Translation: CAISDSGDEQYF.

The chain links TRBV19 to TRBJ2-5, with 10 bases fitting TRBD1. CDR3 length: 16 amino acids. V dropped 4 bases and J dropped 5; count of bases not matched to a gene: 10. Germline V gene sequence: CDR1 LNHDA, CDR2 SQIVND (reference sequence). The CDR3 DNA sequence: TGTGCCAGTAGTACATCGACAGGGGGCGCGGCGGAGACCCAGTACTTC. It is translated as CASSTSTGGAAETQYF.

Only one count was recorded for this clone. The V gene is TRBV18, the J gene TRBJ1-5, with D perhaps TRBD1 (6 bases). V shed 2 bases and J shed 4 bases, with 15 bases lying between them. The CDR3 consists of 16 residues. Germline CDR1 is KGHSH and CDR2 is LQKENI. CDR3 amino acids: CASSPAGASGNQPQHF. The CDR3 DNA follows: TGTGCCAGCTCACCAGCAGGGGCCTCCGGTAATCAGCCCCAGCATTTT.

This clone was observed once. The genes are TRBV6-5 and TRBJ2-5; a weak D match, TRBD1 (6 bases). With the DNA end fitting TRBJ2-7 better, the J assignment may be wrong. CDR1 and CDR2 from the germline V gene are MNHEY and SVGAGI. This CDR3 is 16 amino acids long. Here the CDR3 reads CASSYSWGNRAYEQYF. The CDR3, as DNA: TGTGCCAGCAGTTACTCCTGGGGTAACAGGGCATACGAGCAGTACTTC.

This chain links TRBV27 with TRBJ2-1; TRBD2 aligns across 9 bases. The CDR3 contains 14 residues. With V trimmed by 0 bases and J by 7 bases, 1 base remained unmatched. Germline lookup yields CDR1 MNHEY and CDR2 SMNVEV (reference sequence). The CDR3 is CASSLSLAGNEQFF. The CDR3 DNA reads TGTGCCAGCAGTTTATCACTAGCGGGTAATGAGCAGTTCTTC.

This clone showed up just a few times. The CDR3 sequence: CASSVDSQPQHF. DNA for the CDR3: TGTGCCAGCAGCGTTGACAGTCAGCCCCAGCATTTT. This chain connects TRBV7-2 to TRBJ1-5, with D maybe TRBD1 (5 bases). From germline, CDR1 is SGHTA and CDR2 FQGNSA. Trimming removed 5 bases at V and 6 bases at J, with 8 bases between. This CDR3 comprises 12 residues.

The rearrangement joins TRBV11-2 to TRBJ2-1; 8 nucleotides agree with TRBD2. The ends lost 1 base at V and 4 bases at J; junction bases unmatched: 9. This CDR3 has 17 amino acids. Germline loops: CDR1 SGHAT, CDR2 FQNNGV. The CDR3 sequence is CASSLGVGGATYNEQFF. The CDR3 nucleotides are TGTGCCAGCAGCTTAGGGGTCGGGGGGGCGACTTACAATGAGCAGTTCTTC.

V gene TRBV19 combines with J gene TRBJ2-4; D not certain. Germline CDR1 is LNHDA and CDR2 is SQIVND (reference sequence). Trimming cost V 1 base and J 2 bases, with 3 bases left between them. The CDR3 is 13 residues long. The CDR3 protein is CASSIGSKNIQYF. DNA of the CDR3: TGTGCCAGTAGTATAGGGTCCAAAAACATTCAGTACTTC. Drawing the rest from reference TRBV19 and TRBJ2-4, the complete variable domain is DGGITQSPKYLFRKEGQNVTLSCEQNLNHDAMYWYRQDPGQGLRLIYYSQIVNDFQKGDIAEGYSVSREKKESFPLTVTSAQKNPTAFYLCASSIGSKNIQYFGAGTRLSVL.

The V call is TRBV11-2, the J call TRBJ2-6; D gene ambiguous. The CDR3 covers 15 residues. From germline, CDR1 is SGHAT and CDR2 FQNNGV. Trimming shortened V by 5 bases and J by 2 bases, and 10 bases separated the two germline ends. The CDR3 nucleotides are TGTGCCAGCAGCCCCCGTAGTGCTGGGGCCAACGTCCTGACTTTC. Amino acids: CASSPRSAGANVLTF.

This clone showed up just once. The chain joins TRBV4-1 to TRBJ2-5; 11 positions match TRBD2. The trim removed 7 bases at V and 4 bases at J, leaving 8 bases unmatched. Germline assignment: CDR1 MGHRA and CDR2 YSYEKL. There are 15 residues in the CDR3. CDR3 residues: CASTLAGGWGETQYF. CDR3 nucleotides: TGCGCCAGCACCTTAGCGGGAGGGTGGGGAGAGACCCAGTACTTC.

This chain connects TRBV5-8 to TRBJ2-5; D could derive from TRBD1 or TRBD2 (5 bases each). This CDR3 has 11 amino acids. Per germline, CDR1 SGHTS and CDR2 YDEGEE. The ends were cut back, 4 bases at V and 9 bases at J, with 10 bases in the middle. Here the CDR3 DNA reads TGTGCCAGCAGCACGAGAGGGGCCCAGTACTTC. As protein: CASSTRGAQYF.

This clone was recorded only once. This chain links TRBV12-5 with TRBJ1-5; D gene ambiguous. The CDR3 sequence is 13 residues long. V was clipped by 2 bases and J by 6 bases, with 8 bases between them. Germline V gene sequence: CDR1 LGHNT, CDR2 FRNRAP. This chain's CDR3 is CASGLWGGQPQHF. CDR3 DNA: TGTGCTAGTGGTTTGTGGGGAGGTCAGCCCCAGCATTTT.